This TCR beta chain was recorded in a study of control samples from healthy donors and cancer patients. Sequenced by immunoSEQ multiplex PCR; TCRdb stores in-frame clones only, minus some. The data contain roughly 200,000 clones, about 89% of them singletons. Germline V gene lookup returns CDR1 LGHDT and CDR2 YNNKEL (reference sequence). With 3 bases removed from V and 7 bases from J, the gap between germline ends came to 9 bases. The CDR3 length is 13 residues. The sequencing input was blood. The source is a young man in good health. The V call is TRBV3-1 (or the pseudogene TRBV3-2), the J call TRBJ1-4; D call uncertain. In DNA, the CDR3 is TGTGCCAGCAGCCACCGGGTTCCTGAAAAACTGTTTTTT. Translating gives CASSHRVPEKLFF.